Following are 22 T cell receptor beta chains from one sample sequenced in a study of blood T cells in healthy people across ages. The use of a sample-barcoded 5' primer and a J-beta primer mix characterized a second PCR of roughly 6 to 11 cycles. TCRdb itself ran the 5' RACE reads through MiXCR, one entry per CDR3 protein. The sample comprises roughly 700,000 distinct CDR3 sequences, 45% to 50% of which are singletons, and around a third rests with the top ten. The sample consisted of blood. Receptors were obtained from a woman aged 55-75 years in good health.

In its sample, this clonotype was seen a few times. The chain is built from TRBV7-2 and TRBJ1-3, with D perhaps TRBD1 (5 bases). Germline values: CDR1 SGHTA, CDR2 FQGNSA. The CDR3 is 16 amino acids. The V gene lost 5 bases and the J gene lost 0 bases, with 14 bases spanning the gap. CDR3: CASSPGGGVSGNTIYF. In nucleotides, the CDR3 is TGTGCCAGCAGCCCCGGCGGGGGGGTCTCTGGAAACACCATATATTTT.

The chain carries TRBV10-3 and TRBJ1-4, with D perhaps matching TRBD1 (6 bases). This CDR3 is built from 16 residues. The V end lost 2 bases, the J end lost 7 bases, and 17 bases lay between the germline ends. Germline V gives CDR1 ENHRY, CDR2 SYGVKD. Written as DNA, the CDR3 is TGTGCCATCAGTGAGAGGGAAACAGGGCGGGCTGAAAAACTGTTTTTT. This encodes CAISERETGRAEKLFF.

This clonotype showed up just a few times. The genes are TRBV2 and TRBJ1-2, with D hard to call. Germline values: CDR1 SNHLY, CDR2 FYNNEI. The germline V and J ends were trimmed by 3 bases and 8 bases, with 10 bases remaining between them. This CDR3 is 12 amino acids long. The CDR3: CASSDETSGYTF. The CDR3, as DNA: TGTGCCAGCAGTGATGAGACTAGCGGCTACACCTTC.

This clonotype was observed a few times. This chain connects TRBV2 to TRBJ2-3, with 7 bases lining up with TRBD2. V lost 1 base to trimming and J lost 0 bases; unmatched junction nucleotides: 1. Looked up from germline, CDR1 is SNHLY and CDR2 is FYNNEI. The CDR3 has 15 residues. CDR3 nucleotides: TGTGCCAGCAGTGAAGGTAGCGGGAGCACAGATACGCAGTATTTT. Translation gives CASSEGSGSTDTQYF.

This sequence joins TRBV11-3 and TRBJ1-2; 10 bases are shared with TRBD1. The germline CDR1 and CDR2 sequences are SGHNT and YENEEA. The CDR3 sequence is 14 residues long. With 6 bases clipped from V and 5 bases from J, the junction kept 6 bases outside the gene matches. This CDR3 is CASSYGQGEYGYTF. The CDR3 coding sequence is TGTGCCAGCAGTTACGGACAGGGGGAGTATGGCTACACCTTC.

J is TRBJ1-3 and V is TRBV7-2; D remains ambiguous. The CDR3 runs 15 residues. Trimming removed 2 bases at V and 0 bases at J, with 8 bases between. CDR1 is SGHTA, CDR2 FQGNSA, per germline. CDR3 protein: CASSLRARSGNTIYF. DNA for the CDR3: TGTGCCAGCAGCTTAAGGGCCCGCTCTGGAAACACCATATATTTT.

Notes on this clonotype: A single base separates this from a much larger clone, so it may be a read error. V is TRBV7-3 and J is TRBJ1-1; unclear D gene. This CDR3 is 18 amino acids long. Germline-derived CDR1 and CDR2 are SGHTA and FQGTGA. This CDR3 reads CACSSFAGPGLVNTEAFF. DNA of the CDR3: TGTGCCTGCAGCTCCTTCGCAGGTCCCGGGTTGGTGAACACTGAAGCTTTCTTT.

The chain carries TRBV12-3 or TRBV12-4 and TRBJ1-2; D might be TRBD1 (6 bases). The V end was cut by 1 base, the J end by 7 bases, with 19 bases between. This CDR3 comprises 16 residues. CDR3 residues: CASSLGWGQVNSGYTF. The CDR3 region has the DNA TGTGCCAGCAGTTTAGGGTGGGGGCAGGTCAATAGTGGCTACACCTTC.

The rearrangement joins TRBV28 to TRBJ2-1; 7 nucleotides align to TRBD2. Judging by the DNA end, TRBJ2-7 fits better; the J call may be wrong. CDR1 and CDR2 from the germline V gene are MDHEN and SYDVKM. This CDR3 comprises 16 residues. CDR3 sequence reads: CASSPRGGTAYNEQYF. Written as DNA, the CDR3 is TGTGCCAGCAGCCCCCGGGGAGGGACTGCCTACAATGAGCAGTACTTC.

This clonotype was seen a handful of times. The chain carries TRBV4-2 and TRBJ2-7; possibly TRBD1 for D (6 bases). Germline V gene data show CDR1 as LGHNA and CDR2 as YNFKEQ. The CDR3 loop spans 15 amino acids. Trimming shortened V by 0 bases and J by 0 bases, and 9 bases separated the two germline ends. The CDR3: CASSQEWGPSYEQYF. CDR3 bases: TGTGCCAGCAGCCAAGAATGGGGGCCCTCCTACGAGCAGTACTTC.

The chain is built from TRBV5-1 and TRBJ1-1, with 9 bases that match TRBD1. The CDR3 loop spans 14 amino acids. The V segment lost 0 bases and the J segment 6 bases; nucleotides outside the gene matches: 3. Germline CDR1 reads SGHRS; CDR2 reads YFSETQ. As DNA, the CDR3 is TGCGCCAGCAGCTTGGACAGGGGGCTACCTGAAGCTTTCTTT. Encoded protein: CASSLDRGLPEAFF.

The gene calls are TRBV29-1 and TRBJ2-7; D ambiguous. CDR3 length: 14 amino acids. V lost 5 bases to trimming and J lost 0 bases, with 14 bases between them. The V gene's germline CDR1 is SQVTM and CDR2 ANQGSEA. The chain's CDR3 is CSVTDGFSSYEQYF. In nucleotides, the CDR3 is TGCAGCGTTACGGACGGATTTTCCTCCTACGAGCAGTACTTC.

This clonotype was seen just once. V and J are TRBV3-1 and TRBJ1-4; D is unresolved. Trimming took 5 bases from V and 10 from J, leaving 11 bases between them. The CDR3 totals 12 residues. Per the germline V gene, CDR1 is LGHDT and CDR2 is YNNKEL (reference sequence). DNA of the CDR3: TGTGCCAGCAGCGTCCAATTAGGAAAACTGTTTTTT. Protein sequence: CASSVQLGKLFF.

V usage is TRBV7-6 and J usage is TRBJ2-6, with a possible D match to TRBD1 (7 bases). Germline CDR1 is SGHVS and CDR2 is FNYEAQ. V was clipped by 2 bases and J by 0 bases, with 14 bases between them. The CDR3 spans 18 residues. The CDR3 reads CASSLSAGQFSGANVLTF. The CDR3 DNA reads as TGTGCCAGCAGCTTATCGGCGGGACAGTTCTCTGGGGCCAACGTCCTGACTTTC.

The J gene is TRBJ1-2, the V gene TRBV4-2; TRBD1 aligns across 7 bases. From germline, CDR1 is LGHNA and CDR2 YNFKEQ. This CDR3 has 16 residues. The ends lost 4 bases at V and 2 bases at J; junction bases unmatched: 10. The CDR3 sequence is CASSPTGQAHNYGYTF. CDR3 DNA: TGTGCCAGCAGCCCAACAGGACAGGCCCACAACTATGGCTACACCTTC.

This chain links TRBV6-1 with TRBJ2-7; D is perhaps TRBD1 (5 bases). The DNA end is more similar to TRBJ2-5, so the J call may be wrong. CDR3 length: 16 residues. Per germline, CDR1 MNHNS and CDR2 SASEGT. The CDR3 coding sequence is TGTGCCAGCAGCCTGGGGCAAATTCCCTTCCAAGAGACCCAGTACTTC. It translates to CASSLGQIPFQETQYF.

The rearrangement joins TRBV5-1 to TRBJ1-2; D is perhaps TRBD1 (5 bases). The CDR3 is 12 residues long. V dropped 5 bases and J dropped 6 bases, with 11 bases sitting between them. CDR1 and CDR2 from the germline V gene are SGHRS and YFSETQ. The CDR3 DNA follows: TGCGCCAGCAGGGGGCAGAAAGATGGCTACACCTTC. It is translated as CASRGQKDGYTF.

In regard to this clonotype: The junction shows a germline mismatch at one end, possibly a read error. V gene TRBV10-3 combines with J gene TRBJ2-2, with D maybe TRBD2 (7 bases). The germline V gene has CDR1 ENHRY and CDR2 SYGVKD. There are 16 residues in the CDR3. CDR3: CTISEKGGSNTGELFF. The CDR3 region has the DNA TGTACCATCAGTGAGAAGGGGGGGTCAAACACCGGGGAGCTGTTTTTT.

This clonotype has more than one count but fewer than ten. The V gene is TRBV11-2, the J gene TRBJ2-7, with TRBD2 as a possible D gene (5 bases). The germline gives CDR1 SGHAT, CDR2 FQNNGV. The length of the CDR3 is 13 residues. Trimming removed 8 bases at V and 6 bases at J, with 17 bases between. The CDR3: CASRGLVKTEQYF. CDR3 nucleotide sequence: TGTGCCAGCCGCGGGTTGGTGAAGACCGAGCAGTACTTC. Supplemented by reference TRBV11-2 and TRBJ2-7, the full variable domain reads EAGVAQSPRYKIIEKRQSVAFWCNPISGHATLYWYQQILGQGPKLLIQFQNNGVVDDSQLPKDRFSAERLKGVDSTLKIQPAKLEDSAVYLCASRGLVKTEQYFGPGTRLTVT.

This clonotype has a handful of counts. The chain recombines TRBV29-1 with TRBJ2-1; D may correspond to TRBD1 or TRBD2 (5 bases each). Trimming removed 6 bases from V and 5 bases from J, with 35 bases in between. Germline V gene sequence: CDR1 SQVTM, CDR2 ANQGSEA. The CDR3 contains 20 residues. DNA for the CDR3: TGCAGCGTGGCAAAGGGGACCGGGCTAGGGAGTTTCCTCAACCACAATGAGCAGTTCTTC. It translates to CSVAKGTGLGSFLNHNEQFF.

This sequence joins TRBV6-9 and TRBJ2-7; D remains unclear. Looked up from germline, CDR1 is MNHGY and CDR2 is SVAAGI. The CDR3 runs to 14 residues. V lost 5 bases and J 5 bases, leaving 16 bases between the germline ends. CDR3 DNA: TGTGCCAGCAGTCACGGACGGAATCCTAACGAGCAGTACTTC. As protein: CASSHGRNPNEQYF.

This clonotype was counted a few times. The chain links TRBV28 to TRBJ1-1, with unresolved D. CDR1 and CDR2 from the germline V gene are MDHEN and SYDVKM. The ends were cut back, 8 bases at V and 1 base at J, with 8 bases in the middle. This CDR3 spans 12 amino acids. CDR3 amino acids: CASARRNTEAFF. The CDR3 DNA reads as TGTGCCAGCGCTCGGAGGAACACTGAAGCTTTCTTT.